Listed below are T cell receptor beta chains from one sample, sequenced in a study of early T cells in non-severe SARS-CoV-2 infection. TCRdb reanalysed the 5' RACE reads using MiXCR and keeps one entry per CDR3 protein. The profile shows about 49,000 distinct CDR3 sequences, about 6.5% of them singletons. The specimen comprised whole blood, sampled at baseline. These receptors came from an adult who was a healthcare worker with PCR-confirmed SARS-CoV-2 infection or an uninfected control (not recorded which). Each CDR3 is given without its conserved first and last residue. The D gene is left open where the match is weak. The size entry is marked missing in some rows and otherwise reads once, few, many or a size class.

TRBJ2-1 TRBV6-2/TRBV6-3 TRBD2 many ASSLAGEQF
TRBJ2-1 TRBV6-2/TRBV6-3 NA many ASSYFGTRSYNEQF
TRBJ2-3 TRBV7-6 TRBD2 NA ASSLGTSGGDTQY
TRBJ1-2 TRBV7-6 NA few ASRSAKDGYT
TRBJ2-6 TRBV7-8 NA few ATKWTAPSGANVLT
TRBJ1-2 TRBV3-1 NA many ASSQVQGRGGYT
TRBJ2-6 TRBV7-6 NA few ASSLSRDTEEGANVLT
TRBJ1-2 TRBV19 NA many ASSPQGKGGGYT
TRBJ2-2 TRBV29-1 NA NA SVAGTKNTGELF
TRBJ2-1 TRBV27 NA few ASSFPSGGAYTEQF